These 24 T cell receptor beta chains originate from one sample sequenced in a study of blood T cells in healthy people across ages. Then a second PCR, running about 6 to 12 cycles, was carried out with a sample-barcoded 5' primer and a J-beta primer mix. Each CDR3 protein gets one entry after TCRdb re-called the 5' RACE reads with MiXCR. The data show roughly 860,000 distinct CDR3 sequences, with approximately 65% seen just once and roughly a quarter held by the top ten. The sequenced material came from blood. Every receptor here comes from a man younger than 45 in good health.

The rearrangement uses TRBV20-1 and TRBJ2-7; a weak D match, TRBD1 (5 bases). This CDR3 is built from 14 residues. Germline-derived CDR1 and CDR2 are DFQATT and SNEGSKA (reference sequence). V lost 6 bases, J lost 7 bases, and 22 bases lay in between. The CDR3 DNA reads as TGCAGTGCGCACTCCTCAGGGCAATTAAAGGAGCAGTACTTC. It yields the protein CSAHSSGQLKEQYF.

On this clonotype: One junction end disagrees with the germline gene, perhaps due to a read error. The V and J genes are TRBV4-3 and TRBJ2-1, with D unclear. This CDR3 comprises 13 residues. Per the germline V gene, CDR1 is LGHNA and CDR2 is YSLEER. As DNA, the CDR3 is TGCACCAGCAGCCAACCAGGATACAATGAGCAGTTCTTC. Translation gives CTSSQPGYNEQFF.

This clonotype turned up a few times. The chain links TRBV12-3 or TRBV12-4 to TRBJ1-5, with D possibly being TRBD1 (6 bases). The CDR3 is 14 amino acids. V was clipped by 5 bases and J by 3 bases, with 11 bases between them. The CDR3 DNA reads as TGTGCCAGCAGTCTACAGGGTTACAATCAGCCCCAGCATTTT. This encodes CASSLQGYNQPQHF.

A single count supports this clonotype. The chain combines TRBV3-1 with TRBJ2-7, with 7 bases identical to TRBD2. The closer fit of TRBJ2-5 to the DNA end suggests the J call may be wrong. The CDR3 has 17 residues. The germline gives CDR1 LGHDT, CDR2 YNNKEL (reference sequence). CDR3 region: CASSQEGLEAGEETQYF. CDR3 nucleotides: TGTGCCAGCAGCCAAGAGGGATTGGAGGCGGGGGAAGAGACCCAGTACTTC.

The genes are TRBV27 and TRBJ2-5, with 9 bases identical to TRBD2. Per the germline V gene, CDR1 is MNHEY and CDR2 is SMNVEV (reference sequence). The J segment lost 13 bases and the V segment lost 5 bases, leaving 11 bases of the junction unmatched. This CDR3 is built from 13 residues. The CDR3 DNA is TGTGCCAGCAGTAAAAATATTGGGACTAGCATGTACTTC. Protein: CASSKNIGTSMYF.

The chain employs TRBV27 and TRBJ2-7; D gene unclear. The CDR3 has 14 residues. V shed 6 bases and J shed 4 bases, with 16 bases lying between them. Germline assignment: CDR1 MNHEY and CDR2 SMNVEV (reference sequence). The CDR3 nucleotides read TGTGCCAGCAGCTTCAACGGACGGAAATACGAGCAGTACTTC. This sequence encodes CASSFNGRKYEQYF.

The chain combines TRBV7-2 with TRBJ2-4; tentatively, D is TRBD2 (5 bases). The J call may not be correct, given that the DNA end is closer to TRBJ2-7. The CDR3 contains 14 residues. Germline V gene data show CDR1 as SGHTA and CDR2 as FQGNSA. The CDR3 here is CASSLARRNYEQYF. The CDR3 region has the DNA TGTGCCAGCAGCTTAGCGAGGAGGAACTACGAGCAGTACTTC.

This clonotype showed up just a few times. The V gene is TRBV4-2, the J gene TRBJ1-2; a weak D match, TRBD1 (5 bases). The germline gives CDR1 LGHNA, CDR2 YNFKEQ. V was trimmed by 0 bases and J by 2 bases, leaving 13 bases between them. The CDR3 spans 16 residues. The CDR3 bases are TGTGCCAGCAGCCAAGAAGGTTCCGGGGGAAACTATGGCTACACCTTC. Its translation is CASSQEGSGGNYGYTF.

This clonotype has only a few counts. The V gene is TRBV9, the J gene TRBJ2-1, with TRBD2 matching over 7 bases. V lost 3 bases to trimming and J lost 0 bases; unmatched junction nucleotides: 3. The CDR3 length is 15 residues. The V gene's germline CDR1 is SGDLS and CDR2 YYNGEE. For the CDR3, the DNA is TGTGCCAGCAGCGGGCGGGGGTCCTCCTACAATGAGCAGTTCTTC. Its translation: CASSGRGSSYNEQFF.

V usage is TRBV10-3 and J usage is TRBJ2-4; D gene ambiguous. The J call may be faulty, since TRBJ2-7 better matches the DNA end. CDR3 size: 12 residues. Per germline, CDR1 ENHRY and CDR2 SYGVKD. The CDR3 DNA reads TGTGCCATCAGTGCAGTTTGGAACGAGCAGTACTTC. Its translation is CAISAVWNEQYF.

The chain joins TRBV5-1 to TRBJ2-3, with 10 bases fitting TRBD1. The CDR3 loop spans 16 amino acids. Per germline, CDR1 SGHRS and CDR2 YFSETQ. The junction had 5 bases not matched to a gene; V was cut back by 3 bases and J by 1 base. The CDR3 is CASSSGQGFRTDTQYF. The DNA for the CDR3 is TGCGCCAGCAGCTCGGGACAGGGGTTTCGCACAGATACGCAGTATTTT.

This clonotype has more than one count but fewer than ten. This chain joins TRBV20-1 and TRBJ2-5, with unresolved D. Trimming left V 4 bases short and J 0 bases short, with 12 bases between. The CDR3 consists of 14 residues. Germline V lookup: CDR1 DFQATT, CDR2 SNEGSKA (reference sequence). The CDR3 here is CSATRPRYQETQYF. The CDR3 DNA sequence: TGCAGTGCTACAAGACCCCGGTACCAAGAGACCCAGTACTTC.

The genes are TRBV20-1 and TRBJ2-7, with unresolved D. Germline V lookup: CDR1 DFQATT, CDR2 SNEGSKA (reference sequence). Trimming took 6 bases from V and 0 from J, leaving 15 bases between them. This CDR3 has 14 residues. The CDR3, as DNA: TGCAGTGCCAGGTCAACTGAAAGCTCCTACGAGCAGTACTTC. Encoded protein: CSARSTESSYEQYF.

The gene calls are TRBV27 and TRBJ1-4; no reliable D call. Germline V gene sequence: CDR1 MNHEY, CDR2 SMNVEV (reference sequence). Trimming cost V 0 bases and J 0 bases, with 5 bases left between them. This CDR3 is built from 15 residues. CDR3 sequence: CASSLSAATNEKLFF. Written as DNA, the CDR3 is TGTGCCAGCAGTTTATCGGCAGCAACTAATGAAAAACTGTTTTTT.

The chain combines TRBV10-3 with TRBJ2-5, with TRBD1 identical over 8 bases. The CDR3 covers 13 residues. V was pared by 7 bases and J by 3 bases, with 4 bases of the junction left unmatched. In germline, CDR1 is ENHRY, CDR2 SYGVKD. CDR3 DNA: TGTGCCATCAAACCGGACAGGGAAGAGACCCAGTACTTC. Its protein product is CAIKPDREETQYF.

This chain joins TRBV28 and TRBJ1-5; 8 nucleotides line up with TRBD1. Trimming at V came to 3 bases and at J to 4 bases, leaving 2 bases not matched to a gene. The germline CDR1 and CDR2 sequences are MDHEN and SYDVKM. The CDR3 extends over 14 amino acids. CDR3 loop: CASSLDRENQPQHF. DNA for the CDR3: TGTGCCAGCAGTTTGGACAGGGAGAATCAGCCCCAGCATTTT.

The chain combines TRBV27 with TRBJ2-5, with D tentatively TRBD1 or TRBD2 (6 bases each). The CDR3 contains 16 residues. Germline CDR1 MNHEY, CDR2 SMNVEV (reference sequence). V was clipped by 3 bases and J by 1 base, with 15 bases between them. The CDR3 protein is CASSLGGAQTQETQYF. In nucleotides, the CDR3 is TGTGCCAGCAGTTTGGGGGGCGCACAAACCCAAGAGACCCAGTACTTC.

The rearrangement uses TRBV7-9 and TRBJ2-7, with TRBD1 matching over 8 bases. Trimming cost V 5 bases and J 9 bases; bases outside gene matches: 9. The length of the CDR3 is 13 residues. Germline V lookup: CDR1 SEHNR, CDR2 FQNEAQ (reference sequence). CDR3 sequence: CASSLDGQGAQYF. CDR3 DNA: TGTGCCAGCAGCCTGGATGGGCAGGGGGCGCAGTACTTC.

This clonotype was observed a handful of times. CDR3 bases: TGTGCCAGCAGGATTACCGGGACAGTCCCCTACGAGCAGTACTTC. Its translation is CASRITGTVPYEQYF. The chain links TRBV6-2 or TRBV6-3 to TRBJ2-7; TRBD1 matches 7 bases. Trimming cost V 6 bases and J 2 bases; bases outside gene matches: 10. CDR1 and CDR2 from the germline V gene are MNHEY and SVGEGT. The CDR3 length is 15 residues.

The count of this clonotype is one. The gene calls are TRBV7-9 and TRBJ2-4; D not certain. The DNA end lines up better with TRBJ2-7; the J call may be wrong. CDR1 and CDR2 (germline): SEHNR, FQNEAQ (reference sequence). This CDR3 spans 14 amino acids. CDR3 DNA: TGTGCCAGCAGCCAGACGAACCCCCCCGACGAGCAGTACTTC. It is translated as CASSQTNPPDEQYF.

The chain carries TRBV5-1 and TRBJ1-6; TRBD1 matches 7 bases. V gave up 4 bases and J gave up 9 bases; unmatched junction bases: 10. The CDR3 contains 15 residues. The V gene's germline CDR1 is SGHRS and CDR2 YFSETQ. The CDR3 DNA reads TGCGCCAGCAGCCTACAGGGGCTGGATAGTTCACCCCTCCACTTT. Translated, it gives CASSLQGLDSSPLHF.

This chain joins TRBV28 and TRBJ2-1; no reliable D call. This CDR3 has 11 amino acids. Germline values: CDR1 MDHEN, CDR2 SYDVKM. Trimming cost V 2 bases and J 10 bases, with 6 bases left between them. CDR3 DNA: TGTGCCAGCAGTTTAAACGCAGAGCAGTTCTTC. It codes for CASSLNAEQFF.

The rearrangement uses TRBV2 and TRBJ2-1; unclear D gene. The V end was cut by 4 bases, the J end by 8 bases, with 6 bases between. The CDR3 contains 11 residues. Germline V CDR1 and CDR2: SNHLY, FYNNEI. DNA of the CDR3: TGTGCCAGCAGTGTCTTGGATGAGCAGTTCTTC. This codes for CASSVLDEQFF.

This clonotype was detected only a few times. The chain uses TRBV12-3 or TRBV12-4 and TRBJ2-7, with D perhaps assigned TRBD1 or TRBD2 (5 bases each). This CDR3 is built from 15 residues. Trimming stripped 3 bases from V and 0 bases from J, with 12 bases between. CDR3: CASSFGGSSSYEQYF. Here the CDR3 DNA reads TGTGCCAGCAGTTTTGGGGGATCCAGCTCCTACGAGCAGTACTTC.